The source of this T cell receptor (beta chain) is a study of T cells after yellow fever vaccination. Notes on the study in general: A small proportion of clonotypes was detected in both the CD4 and CD8 compartments. Among primary-vaccination clones, most reappeared after the booster, at 95% to 96% for CD4 and roughly 90% for CD8.

TCRdb used MiXCR to reprocess the 5' RACE reads, holding one entry per CDR3 protein. Among around 340,000 distinct CDR3 sequences listed, 9.5% to 15% were seen once. On this clonotype: Its specificity is not known.

Trimming at V came to 6 bases and at J to 2 bases, leaving 3 bases not matched to a gene. The CDR3 covers 12 residues. Per the germline V gene, CDR1 is SQVTM and CDR2 is ANQGSEA. V and J are TRBV29-1 and TRBJ1-1, with 7 bases aligning to TRBD1. The source of this sequence is a man aged 18 to 35 who received the YFV17D yellow fever vaccine. The material sequenced was CD4+ T cells sorted from PBMCs, taken 15 days after the yellow fever booster vaccination. In DNA, the CDR3 is TGCAGCGTGCGACAGGGAAACACTGAAGCTTTCTTT. Amino acids: CSVRQGNTEAFF.